These 24 T cell receptor beta chains share one sample of origin, sequenced in a study of T cell responses to AZD1222 COVID-19 vaccine. TCRdb keeps only in-frame clones here, not all; method: immunoSEQ multiplex PCR. The sample has about 120,000 clones; 88% are singletons. The sequencing used peripheral blood, collected on day 0 of AZD1222 vaccination. All receptors come from an adult in good health.

This chain links TRBV2 with TRBJ2-3, with 8 bases lining up with TRBD2. The CDR3 runs 15 residues. Germline CDR1 SNHLY, CDR2 FYNNEI. With 4 bases clipped from V and 5 bases from J, the junction kept 8 bases outside the gene matches. The CDR3 reads CASSGSGGGEDTQYF. The CDR3 DNA sequence: TGTGCCAGCAGTGGGAGCGGGGGAGGCGAAGATACGCAGTATTTT.

V is TRBV11-3 and J is TRBJ1-6; TRBD1 aligns across 8 bases. CDR3 length: 16 amino acids. J gave up 14 bases and V 3 bases, and 15 bases lay outside the gene matches. Germline CDR1 reads SGHNT; CDR2 reads YENEEA. The CDR3 nucleotides are TGTGCCAGCAGCTTTGGTAGGTTTAAGGACAGGGTGGCCCTCCACTTT. This gives the protein CASSFGRFKDRVALHF.

Concerning this clone: Compared with germline, one end of the junction differs, possibly owing to a read error. The V call is TRBV4-3, the J call TRBJ2-3; 9 positions match TRBD2. Germline V CDR1 and CDR2: LGHNA, YSLEER. The CDR3 spans 17 residues. The DNA of the CDR3 is TGCGCCCGCAGCCAAGATCGGGGCGGGGGGGGGCAAGATACGCAGTATTTT. Amino acids: CARSQDRGGGGQDTQYF.

The gene calls are TRBV2 and TRBJ1-2, with TRBD1 matching over 8 bases. Germline lookup yields CDR1 SNHLY and CDR2 FYNNEI. This CDR3 is built from 14 residues. Unmatched junction bases numbered 6, after V lost 5 bases and J lost 4 bases. Here the CDR3 DNA reads TGTGCCAGCAGTCGCGTCGGACAGGGCTATGGCTACACCTTC. Translated: CASSRVGQGYGYTF.

CDR3 sequence reads: CASSPPSLLPNYGYTF. CDR3 nucleotides: TGTGCCAGCTCACCACCGTCGTTACTTCCCAACTATGGCTACACCTTC. The gene calls are TRBV18 and TRBJ1-2; D call uncertain. V dropped 0 bases and J dropped 2 bases, with 13 bases sitting between them. Germline lookup yields CDR1 KGHSH and CDR2 LQKENI. This CDR3 has 16 amino acids. Filled out from reference TRBV18 and TRBJ1-2, the complete variable domain reads NAGVMQNPRHLVRRRGQEARLRCSPMKGHSHVYWYRQLPEEGLKFMVYLQKENIIDESGMPKERFSAEFPKEGPSILRIQQVVRGDSAAYFCASSPPSLLPNYGYTFGSGTRLTVV.

To note about this clone: Other nucleotide sequences in the sample specify the same CDR3. The CDR3 here is CASSLVRGQGYEQYF. In DNA, the CDR3 is TGCGCCAGCAGCTTGGTCAGGGGGCAAGGCTACGAGCAGTACTTC. The chain links TRBV5-1 to TRBJ2-7; TRBD1 matches 8 bases. Germline lookup yields CDR1 SGHRS and CDR2 YFSETQ. V trimming: 0 bases; J trimming: 3 bases; junction bases outside the gene matches: 5. The CDR3 is made up of 15 amino acids.

This clone was recorded a few times. This chain uses TRBV5-6 with TRBJ1-1; TRBD1 is a possible D gene (5 bases). The CDR3 has 14 amino acids. The V gene lost 1 base and the J gene lost 6 bases, with 13 bases spanning the gap. Per the germline V gene, CDR1 is SGHDT and CDR2 is YYEEEE. The chain's CDR3 is CASSLQLRDPEAFF. CDR3 bases: TGTGCCAGCAGCTTGCAACTCAGGGACCCTGAAGCTTTCTTT.

The chain joins TRBV7-9 to TRBJ1-1; the D gene is possibly TRBD1 (5 bases). The CDR3 runs 13 residues. The V end lost 8 bases, the J end lost 7 bases, and 17 bases lay between the germline ends. The germline V gene encodes CDR1 SEHNR and CDR2 FQNEAQ (reference sequence). Written as DNA, the CDR3 is TGTGCCAGCCGCCAAGGGGAAAGGGTTGAAGCTTTCTTT. Translated: CASRQGERVEAFF.

The V gene is TRBV6-5, the J gene TRBJ1-1; D is unclear. The CDR3 loop spans 12 amino acids. Per the germline V gene, CDR1 is MNHEY and CDR2 is SVGAGI. V was pared by 2 bases and J by 3 bases, with 4 bases between. CDR3 sequence (DNA): TGTGCCAGCAGTTACGGGGACACTGAAGCTTTCTTT. The encoded protein is CASSYGDTEAFF.

This clone was seen a few times. This CDR3 is CASSLGAGGVYNEAFF. The CDR3 nucleotides are TGCGCCAGCAGCTTGGGGGCAGGGGGTGTGTATAATGAAGCTTTCTTT. The V call is TRBV5-1, the J call TRBJ1-1; the match to TRBD1 covers 7 bases. The CDR3 totals 16 residues. Germline CDR1 reads SGHRS; CDR2 reads YFSETQ. V shed 0 bases and J 7 bases; nucleotides not matched to a gene: 12.

The chain couples TRBV7-9 to TRBJ1-4; 10 positions match TRBD1. This CDR3 region has 14 residues. Germline V gene data show CDR1 as SEHNR and CDR2 as FQNEAQ (reference sequence). V shed 4 bases, J shed 5 bases, and the junction held 1 base outside the gene matches. In nucleotides, the CDR3 is TGTGCCAGCAGCTCGGGACAGGGGAATGAAAAACTGTTTTTT. Translation: CASSSGQGNEKLFF.

A few counts support this clone. The rearrangement joins TRBV7-4 to TRBJ1-1; 8 bases are a match to TRBD1. The V segment lost 2 bases and the J segment 5 bases; nucleotides outside the gene matches: 7. The germline gives CDR1 SGHVT, CDR2 SQSDAQ. The CDR3 is 15 amino acids. This CDR3 reads CASSLIDRGKTEAFF. Here the CDR3 DNA reads TGTGCCAGCAGCTTAATTGACAGGGGAAAGACTGAAGCTTTCTTT.

The chain recombines TRBV28 with TRBJ1-2, with 7 bases lining up with TRBD1. The CDR3 sequence is 15 residues long. V gave up 6 bases and J gave up 5 bases; unmatched junction bases: 12. Germline V gene sequence: CDR1 MDHEN, CDR2 SYDVKM. The CDR3, as DNA: TGTGCCAGCAGAAAAGGGACAGAACTCCGATATGGCTACACCTTC. This codes for CASRKGTELRYGYTF.

Here the CDR3 DNA reads TGTGCCACCACCCTTACAGGGACCTATGGCTACACCTTC. Its protein is CATTLTGTYGYTF. The rearrangement uses TRBV15 and TRBJ1-2; D might be TRBD1 (6 bases). This CDR3 comprises 13 residues. CDR1 LNHNV and CDR2 YYDKDF come from the germline V gene (reference sequence). Between the trimmed V and J ends, which lost 7 bases and 4 bases, there was a span of 13 bases.

The chain uses TRBV10-1 and TRBJ2-3; TRBD2 agrees at 9 bases. This CDR3 contains 16 residues. CDR1 WNHNN and CDR2 SYGVQD come from the germline V gene (reference sequence). V was clipped by 2 bases and J by 8 bases; unmatched bases: 11. CDR3 in amino acids: CASSEGVAGDGGTQYF. DNA for the CDR3: TGCGCCAGCAGTGAGGGGGTAGCGGGGGACGGGGGTACGCAGTATTTT.

This chain uses TRBV6-5 with TRBJ1-1; 7 bases match TRBD1. The CDR3 loop spans 14 amino acids. Unmatched junction bases numbered 12, after V lost 7 bases and J lost 7 bases. The germline V gene has CDR1 MNHEY and CDR2 SVGAGI. The CDR3 loop is CASNGLRQGDEAFF. The CDR3 DNA reads TGTGCCAGCAACGGACTCCGGCAGGGGGATGAAGCTTTCTTT.

This clone was detected only once. The chain combines TRBV12-3 or TRBV12-4 with TRBJ1-5; D is unclear. V dropped 4 bases and J dropped 1 base, with 2 bases sitting between them. This CDR3 has 12 amino acids. CDR3 sequence (DNA): TGTGCCAGCAGTTACAGCAATCAGCCCCAGCATTTT. It specifies CASSYSNQPQHF.

This chain uses TRBV2 with TRBJ2-3, with TRBD2 identical over 10 bases. Germline lookup yields CDR1 SNHLY and CDR2 FYNNEI. The CDR3 has 15 residues. The trim removed 5 bases at V and 0 bases at J, leaving 2 bases unmatched. The DNA for the CDR3 is TGTGCCAGCAGTTTACTAGCGGGAAGCACAGATACGCAGTATTTT. Its translation is CASSLLAGSTDTQYF.

The chain is built from TRBV19 and TRBJ2-3; maybe TRBD2 (6 bases). This CDR3 comprises 17 residues. Per germline, CDR1 LNHDA and CDR2 SQIVND (reference sequence). Trimming cost V 2 bases and J 2 bases, with 17 bases left between them. The CDR3: CASSIRSLGGNTDTQYF. The CDR3 DNA sequence: TGTGCCAGTAGTATACGGAGCCTCGGGGGAAACACAGATACGCAGTATTTT. The whole variable domain, remainder taken from reference TRBV19 and TRBJ2-3, is DGGITQSPKYLFRKEGQNVTLSCEQNLNHDAMYWYRQDPGQGLRLIYYSQIVNDFQKGDIAEGYSVSREKKESFPLTVTSAQKNPTAFYLCASSIRSLGGNTDTQYFGPGTRLTVL.

The chain carries TRBV27 and TRBJ1-2, with 10 bases that match TRBD1. Trimming removed 5 bases from V and 5 bases from J; junction bases left unmatched: 8. The CDR3 runs 15 residues. The V gene's germline CDR1 is MNHEY and CDR2 SMNVEV (reference sequence). The CDR3 coding sequence is TGTGCCAGCAGTCCGGTGGGACAGGGGTCTTATGGCTACACCTTC. This codes for CASSPVGQGSYGYTF.

As DNA, the CDR3 is TGCGCCAGCAGCCAGGACAGCACCGGGGAGCTGTTTTTT. Its translation is CASSQDSTGELFF. The rearrangement joins TRBV5-1 to TRBJ2-2; D is possibly TRBD1 (6 bases). The CDR3 covers 13 residues. The V gene's germline CDR1 is SGHRS and CDR2 YFSETQ. Deletions cut 4 bases from V and 4 bases from J, with 8 bases between.

The V call is TRBV27, the J call TRBJ1-4, with D possibly TRBD1 on 5 matching bases. From germline, CDR1 is MNHEY and CDR2 SMNVEV (reference sequence). V lost 2 bases to trimming and J lost 4 bases, with 17 bases between them. This CDR3 has 17 residues. Here the CDR3 DNA reads TGTGCCAGCAGTTTACGCCGCCCGGGGGTTGGTAATGAAAAACTGTTTTTT. Translated: CASSLRRPGVGNEKLFF.

This chain connects TRBV18 to TRBJ1-2; the D gene is possibly TRBD1 (6 bases). CDR1 and CDR2 from the germline V gene are KGHSH and LQKENI. The V gene lost 4 bases and the J gene lost 4 bases, with 10 bases spanning the gap. The CDR3 sequence is 13 residues long. CDR3 sequence (DNA): TGTGCCAGCTCACAGGGGGTCGGCTATGGCTACACCTTC. Amino acid sequence: CASSQGVGYGYTF.

V gene TRBV10-3 combines with J gene TRBJ2-7; possible D gene TRBD1, 5 bases. CDR3 length: 13 amino acids. Trimming cost V 3 bases and J 2 bases, with 8 bases left between them. Germline CDR1 and CDR2: ENHRY and SYGVKD. CDR3 coding DNA: TGTGCCATCAGTGACGGCAGGGCCTACGAGCAGTACTTC. Translated: CAISDGRAYEQYF.